One and the same sample provided the 31 T cell receptor beta chains below, sequenced in a study of human T cells and chemical hapten exposure. Each CDR3 protein gets one entry after TCRdb re-called the RACE reads with MiXCR. The table shows more than 80,000 distinct CDR3 sequences, with 10% to 13% occurring only once. Time point reported: patch test 3, about 24 weeks after DPC sensitization. Treatment: therapeutic diphenylcyclopropenone sensitization with weekly scalp DPC. The material sequenced was whole blood, taken in connection with sensitization to the hapten diphenylcyclopropenone (DPC). The receptors here all came from a woman aged 50 to 60 with alopecia areata. Some clones in this sample may be carry-over from other donors' samples.

The genes are TRBV5-1 and TRBJ1-2, with D possibly matching TRBD1 (5 bases). CDR1 SGHRS and CDR2 YFSETQ come from the germline V gene. Between the trimmed V and J ends, which lost 0 bases and 4 bases, there was a span of 10 bases. The CDR3 has 14 amino acids. The CDR3 nucleotides read TGCGCCAGCAGCTTGGGACAGTTAGCCTATGGCTACACCTTC. Translation: CASSLGQLAYGYTF.

This rearrangement joins TRBV6-1 to TRBJ2-3; no definite D call. Per the germline V gene, CDR1 is MNHNS and CDR2 is SASEGT. V gave up 6 bases and J gave up 6 bases, with 10 bases separating them. This CDR3 comprises 12 residues. In DNA, the CDR3 is TGTGCCAGCAGCCCTATGGTGGATACGCAGTATTTT. This encodes CASSPMVDTQYF.

This clonotype appeared many times. J is TRBJ2-7 and V is TRBV9; D is uncertain. The CDR3 length is 14 residues. The V and J ends lost 5 bases and 3 bases respectively, with 15 bases between them. CDR1 and CDR2 (germline): SGDLS, YYNGEE. The CDR3 loop is CASSPSQVVYEQYF. The CDR3 coding sequence is TGTGCCAGCAGTCCATCCCAAGTAGTCTACGAGCAGTACTTC. Based on the CDR3 plus reference TRBV9 and TRBJ2-7, the full variable domain is DSGVTQTPKHLITATGQRVTLRCSPRSGDLSVYWYQQSLDQGLQFLIQYYNGEERAKGNILERFSAQQFPDLHSELNLSSLELGDSALYFCASSPSQVVYEQYFGPGTRLTVT.

This clonotype appeared many times. This sequence joins TRBV11-2 and TRBJ2-7; D is perhaps TRBD2 (5 bases). This CDR3 has 16 amino acids. The germline V gene encodes CDR1 SGHAT and CDR2 FQNNGV. V was pared by 5 bases and J by 0 bases, with 17 bases between. The CDR3 loop reads CASSPLRRTSSYEQYF. Here the CDR3 DNA reads TGTGCCAGCAGCCCCCTCAGGAGGACCAGCTCCTACGAGCAGTACTTC.

This clonotype was observed a few times. The rearrangement uses TRBV7-8 and TRBJ1-6; perhaps TRBD1 as D (5 bases). This CDR3 has 15 amino acids. Germline loops: CDR1 SGHVS, CDR2 FQNEAQ. The V gene lost 0 bases and the J gene lost 7 bases, with 10 bases spanning the gap. CDR3 sequence (DNA): TGTGCCAGCAGCTTAGCTGGGGGTGGCAATTCACCCCTCCACTTT. This encodes CASSLAGGGNSPLHF.

The rearrangement uses TRBV6-2 or TRBV6-3 and TRBJ2-6, with 8 bases aligning to TRBD1. Germline assignment: CDR1 MNHEY and CDR2 SVGEGT. With V trimmed by 7 bases and J by 0 bases, 8 bases remained unmatched. CDR3 length equals 17 residues. CDR3 nucleotide sequence: TGTGCCAGCATCCCGCAGGGGGCCGGCTCTGGGGCCAACGTCCTGACTTTC. Protein product: CASIPQGAGSGANVLTF.

This clonotype was observed a few times. The chain carries TRBV19 and TRBJ2-7; the D gene is possibly TRBD2 (5 bases). The CDR3 is 15 residues long. Trimming stripped 3 bases from V and 5 bases from J, with 17 bases between. The germline V gene has CDR1 LNHDA and CDR2 SQIVND (reference sequence). The CDR3 loop is CASSILATSTNEQYF. In DNA, the CDR3 is TGTGCCAGTAGTATTCTAGCTACCTCTACCAACGAGCAGTACTTC.

At least ten counts were recorded for this clonotype. The rearrangement joins TRBV7-2 to TRBJ2-4, with TRBD2 matching 11 bases. Trimming at V came to 5 bases and at J to 2 bases, leaving 5 bases not matched to a gene. Germline-derived CDR1 and CDR2 are SGHTA and FQGNSA. This CDR3 comprises 16 residues. CDR3 nucleotide sequence: TGTGCCAGCAGCCCGAGACTAGCGGGACCCAAAAACATTCAGTACTTC. Translated, it gives CASSPRLAGPKNIQYF.

This chain joins TRBV19 and TRBJ2-1; 8 bases line up with TRBD2. The CDR3 is 13 residues long. The trim removed 6 bases at V and 7 bases at J, leaving 5 bases unmatched. Germline V gene lookup returns CDR1 LNHDA and CDR2 SQIVND (reference sequence). The DNA for the CDR3 is TGTGCCAGTAGCGGGAGGGCCGTGAATGAGCAGTTCTTC. This sequence encodes CASSGRAVNEQFF.

There are a few counts of this clonotype. One end of the junction fails to match germline, which may point to a read error. The rearrangement links TRBV11-2 to TRBJ2-1; D gene unclear. Per germline, CDR1 SGHAT and CDR2 FQNNGV. This CDR3 comprises 12 residues. The CDR3 spells CASSVDWDEQFF. The CDR3 nucleotides read TGTGCCAGCAGCGTAGACTGGGATGAGCAGTTCTTC. The entire variable domain, with the rest obtained from reference TRBV11-2 and TRBJ2-1, is as follows: EAGVAQSPRYKIIEKRQSVAFWCNPISGHATLYWYQQILGQGPKLLIQFQNNGVVDDSQLPKDRFSAERLKGVDSTLKIQPAKLEDSAVYLCASSVDWDEQFFGPGTRLTVL.

Many counts were recorded for this clonotype. The chain combines TRBV20-1 with TRBJ2-1; 9 nucleotides line up with TRBD2. This CDR3 is built from 16 residues. Germline assignment: CDR1 DFQATT and CDR2 SNEGSKA (reference sequence). Trimming took 5 bases from V and 4 from J; bases not matched to a gene: 12. The CDR3 coding sequence is TGCAGTGCTGATCCGAGGGCTAGCGGGATATACAATGAGCAGTTCTTC. It codes for CSADPRASGIYNEQFF.

The rearrangement uses TRBV29-1 and TRBJ2-3; 8 bases line up with TRBD2. The junction had 10 bases not matched to a gene; V was cut back by 4 bases and J by 7 bases. The CDR3 length is 14 residues. CDR1 is SQVTM and CDR2 is ANQGSEA in the germline V gene. In DNA, the CDR3 is TGCAGCGTTGCCCCCGGGGGGGGCGGGAATACGCAGTATTTT. Protein: CSVAPGGGGNTQYF.

This clonotype has only a few counts. This rearrangement joins TRBV29-1 to TRBJ2-1; tentatively, D is TRBD2 (7 bases). Between the trimmed V and J ends, which lost 1 base and 2 bases, there was a span of 12 bases. This CDR3 has 15 amino acids. The V gene's germline CDR1 is SQVTM and CDR2 ANQGSEA. CDR3 DNA sequence: TGCAGCGTTGAAGGCCTAGGGGGGGCCTACAATGAGCAGTTCTTC. Amino acid sequence: CSVEGLGGAYNEQFF.

This chain links TRBV7-6 with TRBJ1-1; D ambiguous. The V end was cut by 5 bases, the J end by 5 bases, with 9 bases between. Germline CDR1 is SGHVS and CDR2 is FNYEAQ. The length of the CDR3 is 12 residues. The CDR3 nucleotides read TGTGCCAGCAGCCGGTCGGGGACTGAAGCTTTCTTT. Translating it yields CASSRSGTEAFF.

J is TRBJ2-3 and V is TRBV9; 15 positions agree with TRBD2. Germline V gives CDR1 SGDLS, CDR2 YYNGEE. This CDR3 spans 17 amino acids. V was pared by 3 bases and J by 2 bases, with 4 bases of the junction left unmatched. The CDR3 nucleotides are TGTGCCAGCAGCGGGACTAGCGGGAGGGCGGACACAGATACGCAGTATTTT. Amino acids: CASSGTSGRADTDTQYF.

This clonotype was counted many times. The V gene is TRBV5-1, the J gene TRBJ2-3; D unclear. The germline V gene has CDR1 SGHRS and CDR2 YFSETQ. Trimming shortened V by 0 bases and J by 2 bases, and 7 bases separated the two germline ends. The CDR3 is made up of 14 amino acids. In DNA form, the CDR3 reads TGCGCCAGCAGCTTGGCTTCCGTCACAGATACGCAGTATTTT. Protein sequence: CASSLASVTDTQYF.

This clonotype was recorded many times. The chain employs TRBV7-2 and TRBJ1-1; TRBD1 aligns across 7 bases. CDR1 is SGHTA, CDR2 FQGNSA, per germline. CDR3 size: 16 residues. The V gene end was trimmed by 2 bases and the J gene end by 4 bases; junction bases not matched to a gene: 10. The CDR3, as DNA: TGTGCCAGCAGCTTAATGTCTGCAGGGGGTGGCACTGAAGCTTTCTTT. Translation gives CASSLMSAGGGTEAFF.

The rearrangement joins TRBV4-1 to TRBJ1-5; D is uncertain. V was trimmed by 5 bases and J by 2 bases, leaving 7 bases between them. CDR1 is MGHRA and CDR2 is YSYEKL in the germline V gene. The CDR3 is 13 residues long. DNA for the CDR3: TGCGCCAGCAGCAGACTTGGCAATCAGCCCCAGCATTTT. Its protein product is CASSRLGNQPQHF.

A few counts support this clonotype. The J gene is TRBJ2-5, the V gene TRBV28; 10 bases map to TRBD2. This CDR3 has 16 residues. CDR1 and CDR2 from the germline V gene are MDHEN and SYDVKM. The trim removed 3 bases at V and 4 bases at J, leaving 8 bases unmatched. The CDR3 region is CASSFRTRTSGETQYF. As DNA, the CDR3 is TGTGCCAGCAGTTTTCGAACTCGGACTAGCGGAGAGACCCAGTACTTC.

This clonotype was seen more than once but under ten times. V gene TRBV11-2 combines with J gene TRBJ2-3; TRBD2 matches 9 bases. Germline V lookup: CDR1 SGHAT, CDR2 FQNNGV. The CDR3 consists of 15 residues. Trimming took 3 bases from V and 6 from J; bases not matched to a gene: 7. In nucleotides, the CDR3 is TGTGCCAGCAGCTTGCCAGCGGGAGGCGGGGATACGCAGTATTTT. Amino acid sequence: CASSLPAGGGDTQYF.

This clonotype was observed a few times. The V call is TRBV5-1, the J call TRBJ2-1; TRBD2 matches at 9 bases. This CDR3 contains 16 residues. J was trimmed by 1 base and V by 4 bases; bases with no gene match: 6. Germline CDR1 SGHRS, CDR2 YFSETQ. CDR3 sequence: CASSLTSGTSYNEQFF. In DNA, the CDR3 is TGCGCCAGCAGCCTGACTAGCGGCACTTCCTACAATGAGCAGTTCTTC. Full variable domain (rest looked up from reference TRBV5-1 and TRBJ2-1): KAGVTQTPRYLIKTRGQQVTLSCSPISGHRSVSWYQQTPGQGLQFLFEYFSETQRNKGNFPGRFSGRQFSNSRSEMNVSTLELGDSALYLCASSLTSGTSYNEQFFGPGTRLTVL.

With regard to this clonotype: This may come from a read error, since a much larger clone is one base off. The rearrangement uses TRBV6-4 and TRBJ2-1; perhaps TRBD1 as D (5 bases). The CDR3 runs to 13 residues. Trimming stripped 6 bases from V and 5 bases from J, with 11 bases between. Germline V gives CDR1 MRHNA, CDR2 SNTAGT. The CDR3 DNA sequence: TGTGCCAGCAGCTGGGGCGGCCACAATGAGCAGTTCTTC. Residues: CASSWGGHNEQFF.

The genes are TRBV19 and TRBJ2-6; D unresolved. The V gene lost 3 bases and the J gene lost 2 bases, with 8 bases spanning the gap. The CDR3 contains 15 residues. CDR1 and CDR2 from the germline V gene are LNHDA and SQIVND (reference sequence). As DNA, the CDR3 is TGTGCCAGTAGTATTACGGGTACTGGGGCCAACGTCCTGACTTTC. Translating it yields CASSITGTGANVLTF. Full variable domain (outside the CDR3, taken from reference TRBV19 and TRBJ2-6): DGGITQSPKYLFRKEGQNVTLSCEQNLNHDAMYWYRQDPGQGLRLIYYSQIVNDFQKGDIAEGYSVSREKKESFPLTVTSAQKNPTAFYLCASSITGTGANVLTFGAGSRLTVL.

The chain couples TRBV28 to TRBJ2-7; 10 positions match TRBD2. V lost 3 bases, J lost 7 bases, and 12 bases stayed unmatched. The CDR3 runs to 16 residues. Germline CDR1 is MDHEN and CDR2 is SYDVKM. CDR3 DNA: TGTGCCAGCAGTTTCCCAGCAGCGGGAGGGCGGGGGGAGCAGTACTTC. Amino acids: CASSFPAAGGRGEQYF.

In its sample, this clonotype was seen many times. The chain is built from TRBV27 and TRBJ2-7, with TRBD1 identical over 10 bases. The CDR3 is 14 residues long. Germline V gene sequence: CDR1 MNHEY, CDR2 SMNVEV (reference sequence). V was pared by 3 bases and J by 7 bases, with 6 bases of the junction left unmatched. The CDR3 reads CASSFGDRGGEQYF. CDR3 nucleotide sequence: TGTGCCAGCAGTTTCGGGGACAGGGGAGGGGAGCAGTACTTC.

A few counts support this clonotype. The rearrangement uses TRBV7-9 and TRBJ2-5; D ambiguous. The CDR3 extends over 11 amino acids. Germline V gene sequence: CDR1 SEHNR, CDR2 FQNEAQ (reference sequence). With 5 bases removed from V and 4 bases from J, the gap between germline ends came to 5 bases. The CDR3 nucleotides read TGTGCCAGCAGCCCCTTAGAGACCCAGTACTTC. It encodes CASSPLETQYF.

This clonotype was observed a single time. This chain uses TRBV7-9 with TRBJ1-1; no clear D. Between the trimmed V and J ends, which lost 4 bases and 5 bases, there was a span of 14 bases. CDR3 length equals 14 residues. Germline CDR1 SEHNR, CDR2 FQNEAQ (reference sequence). The DNA of the CDR3 is TGTGCCAGCAGCTCCCCACAAGGGTGGACTGAAGCTTTCTTT. It translates to CASSSPQGWTEAFF.

In regard to this clonotype: A much larger clone differs from this one at a single base, so this may be a read error. V gene TRBV5-1 combines with J gene TRBJ2-7; 7 nucleotides align to TRBD1. Germline V gives CDR1 SGHRS, CDR2 YFSETQ. This CDR3 spans 14 amino acids. In DNA, the CDR3 is TGCGCCAGCAGCTTGGCAACAGGGGAATACGAGCACTACTTC. Protein: CASSLATGEYEHYF.

J is TRBJ2-7 and V is TRBV7-9, with D perhaps matching TRBD2 (6 bases). The CDR3 spans 15 residues. The V gene's germline CDR1 is SEHNR and CDR2 FQNEAQ (reference sequence). V was trimmed by 5 bases and J by 2 bases, leaving 16 bases between them. The CDR3 bases are TGTGCCAGCAGCCCTGGGACGGGAGCTCCCTACGAGCAGTACTTC. It yields the protein CASSPGTGAPYEQYF. Looking up the rest from reference TRBV7-9 and TRBJ2-7 gives the full variable domain: DTGVSQNPRHKITKRGQNVTFRCDPISEHNRLYWYRQTLGQGPEFLTYFQNEAQLEKSRLLSDRFSAERPKGSFSTLEIQRTEQGDSAMYLCASSPGTGAPYEQYFGPGTRLTVT.

This clonotype was counted at least ten times. CDR3 sequence reads: CAIRDSYTGELFF. The CDR3 DNA follows: TGTGCCATCAGGGACAGCTATACCGGGGAGCTGTTTTTT. This chain links TRBV10-3 with TRBJ2-2; D possibly corresponds to TRBD1 (6 bases). The CDR3 is made up of 13 amino acids. V was cut by 6 bases and J by 5 bases, with 10 bases left in between. Germline loops: CDR1 ENHRY, CDR2 SYGVKD.

This clonotype was counted at least ten times. The chain employs TRBV11-2 and TRBJ2-7; TRBD1 matches at 9 bases. Per the germline V gene, CDR1 is SGHAT and CDR2 is FQNNGV. V lost 5 bases and J lost 3; bases outside the gene matches: 8. The CDR3 sequence is 15 residues long. CDR3 sequence reads: CASSPQQGASYEQYF. The CDR3 DNA reads as TGTGCCAGCAGCCCCCAACAGGGGGCCAGCTACGAGCAGTACTTC.